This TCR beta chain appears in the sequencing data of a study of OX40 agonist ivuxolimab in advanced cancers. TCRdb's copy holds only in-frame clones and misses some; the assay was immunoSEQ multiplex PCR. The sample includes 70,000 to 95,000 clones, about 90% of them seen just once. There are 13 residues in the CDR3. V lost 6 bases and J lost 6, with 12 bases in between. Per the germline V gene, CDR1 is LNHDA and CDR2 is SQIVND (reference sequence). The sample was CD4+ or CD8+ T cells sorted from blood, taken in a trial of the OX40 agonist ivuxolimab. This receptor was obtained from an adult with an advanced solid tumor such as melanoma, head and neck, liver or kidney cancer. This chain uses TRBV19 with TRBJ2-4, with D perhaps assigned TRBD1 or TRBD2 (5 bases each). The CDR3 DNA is TGTGCCAGTAGGCCCTGGGACGGAAACATTCAGTACTTC. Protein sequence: CASRPWDGNIQYF.